These T cell receptor beta chains were read from a single sample in a study of naive and memory T cell subsets. TCRdb fed the UMI-ligation and nested PCR reads into MiXCR, producing one record per CDR3 protein. The data contain under 150,000 distinct CDR3 sequences, 15% to 25% of them seen just once; the ten biggest clones take up roughly 0.6%. Sequenced input: naive CD8+ T cells from blood. The receptors shown here come from a human donor in good health. The conserved cysteine and the conserved F or W are not part of the CDR3 here. Each record gives: CDR3 length, V gene, J gene, clone size, CDR3 protein. The size of a clone is reported for some rows only, either as once, few or many, or as a class for expanded clones.

CDR3 length: 10
V gene: TRBV15
J gene: TRBJ1-5
clone size: -
CDR3 protein: ATRSGNQPQH

CDR3 length: 15
V gene: TRBV15
J gene: TRBJ2-1
clone size: -
CDR3 protein: ATSRDQGSGPYNEQF

CDR3 length: 9
V gene: TRBV6-2/TRBV6-3
J gene: TRBJ1-2
clone size: many
CDR3 protein: ASSSGYGYT

CDR3 length: 14
V gene: TRBV6-5
J gene: TRBJ2-1
clone size: -
CDR3 protein: ASSYAGLAGSDEQF

CDR3 length: 13
V gene: TRBV6-5
J gene: TRBJ2-3
clone size: -
CDR3 protein: ASSYSIGVSDTQY

CDR3 length: 19
V gene: TRBV7-7
J gene: TRBJ2-5
clone size: many
CDR3 protein: ASSSLLAGGLPGNEKETQY

CDR3 length: 17
V gene: TRBV21-1
J gene: TRBJ2-5
clone size: -
CDR3 protein: ASSGGIEREGLVEETQY

CDR3 length: 12
V gene: TRBV12-3/TRBV12-4
J gene: TRBJ2-1
clone size: few
CDR3 protein: ASSLVGAVNEQF

CDR3 length: 11
V gene: TRBV15
J gene: TRBJ1-5
clone size: -
CDR3 protein: ATSLPGDQPQH

CDR3 length: 10
V gene: TRBV7-9
J gene: TRBJ2-1
clone size: -
CDR3 protein: ASRRDHNEQF

CDR3 length: 13
V gene: TRBV6-1
J gene: TRBJ1-1
clone size: -
CDR3 protein: ASTQAWGLNTEAF

CDR3 length: 10
V gene: TRBV7-9
J gene: TRBJ2-1
clone size: -
CDR3 protein: ASGLAGNEQF

CDR3 length: 11
V gene: TRBV20-1
J gene: TRBJ2-7
clone size: -
CDR3 protein: SASDRDPYEQY

CDR3 length: 12
V gene: TRBV19
J gene: TRBJ1-5
clone size: few
CDR3 protein: ASSIESSYQPQH

CDR3 length: 13
V gene: TRBV29-1
J gene: TRBJ2-1
clone size: -
CDR3 protein: SVEMPGLADNEQF

CDR3 length: 11
V gene: TRBV27
J gene: TRBJ2-1
clone size: few
CDR3 protein: ASSGLTDNEQF

CDR3 length: 14
V gene: TRBV6-5
J gene: TRBJ2-2
clone size: few
CDR3 protein: ASSYSGWEDTGELF

CDR3 length: 11
V gene: TRBV24-1
J gene: TRBJ2-5
clone size: -
CDR3 protein: ATSDAGTEAQY

CDR3 length: 17
V gene: TRBV7-8
J gene: TRBJ1-5
clone size: few
CDR3 protein: ASSSRWDSGSEGNQPQH

CDR3 length: 13
V gene: TRBV7-2
J gene: TRBJ2-3
clone size: -
CDR3 protein: ASRFPGQDTDTQY

CDR3 length: 13
V gene: TRBV4-3
J gene: TRBJ1-5
clone size: -
CDR3 protein: ASSQERYGNQPQH

CDR3 length: 13
V gene: TRBV7-8
J gene: TRBJ2-5
clone size: -
CDR3 protein: ASSRTGTAKETQY

CDR3 length: 12
V gene: TRBV29-1
J gene: TRBJ2-1
clone size: -
CDR3 protein: SVEGTSEHNEQF

CDR3 length: 11
V gene: TRBV12-3/TRBV12-4
J gene: TRBJ1-1
clone size: few
CDR3 protein: ASSLESRTEAF

CDR3 length: 13
V gene: TRBV7-8
J gene: TRBJ2-7
clone size: few
CDR3 protein: ASSLPTAIYYEQY

CDR3 length: 13
V gene: TRBV7-9
J gene: TRBJ1-2
clone size: few
CDR3 protein: ASSSGQAVPYGYT

CDR3 length: 10
V gene: TRBV6-6
J gene: TRBJ2-1
clone size: few
CDR3 protein: ASSLDGNEQF

CDR3 length: 14
V gene: TRBV7-9
J gene: TRBJ2-3
clone size: few
CDR3 protein: ASSHPTSGSSDTQY

CDR3 length: 15
V gene: TRBV4-1
J gene: TRBJ2-1
clone size: -
CDR3 protein: ASSQISGRATYNEQF

CDR3 length: 13
V gene: TRBV10-3
J gene: TRBJ2-3
clone size: -
CDR3 protein: AIRGLAEDTDTQY

CDR3 length: 11
V gene: TRBV4-1
J gene: TRBJ2-7
clone size: few
CDR3 protein: ASSQDQHYEQY

CDR3 length: 15
V gene: TRBV13
J gene: TRBJ2-3
clone size: few
CDR3 protein: ASSPHLAGERADTQY

CDR3 length: 10
V gene: TRBV29-1
J gene: TRBJ2-7
clone size: few
CDR3 protein: SVELGTNEQY

CDR3 length: 11
V gene: TRBV7-9
J gene: TRBJ1-2
clone size: many
CDR3 protein: ASSLGQNYGYT

CDR3 length: 12
V gene: TRBV29-1
J gene: TRBJ2-2
clone size: -
CDR3 protein: SVAGTGNTGELF

CDR3 length: 10
V gene: TRBV29-1
J gene: TRBJ2-5
clone size: few
CDR3 protein: SVTSGQETQY

CDR3 length: 8
V gene: TRBV20-1
J gene: TRBJ1-1
clone size: -
CDR3 protein: SALDTEAF

CDR3 length: 16
V gene: TRBV6-2/TRBV6-3
J gene: TRBJ2-1
clone size: -
CDR3 protein: ASSPGLTTPSSYNEQF

CDR3 length: 18
V gene: TRBV27
J gene: TRBJ1-1
clone size: -
CDR3 protein: ASSLRIPGTGGPGNTEAF

CDR3 length: 13
V gene: TRBV7-9
J gene: TRBJ1-5
clone size: few
CDR3 protein: ASSLATASNQPQH

CDR3 length: 11
V gene: TRBV7-9
J gene: TRBJ2-7
clone size: many
CDR3 protein: ASSLGQVYEQY

CDR3 length: 19
V gene: TRBV6-2/TRBV6-3
J gene: TRBJ2-1
clone size: -
CDR3 protein: ASSYSRERVGSGSIYNEQF

CDR3 length: 12
V gene: TRBV6-6
J gene: TRBJ1-1
clone size: once
CDR3 protein: ASSYVGTLREAF

CDR3 length: 15
V gene: TRBV5-1
J gene: TRBJ2-6
clone size: once
CDR3 protein: ASSFTGSLSGANVLT

CDR3 length: 13
V gene: TRBV4-3
J gene: TRBJ2-7
clone size: few
CDR3 protein: ASSQTGTSRYEQY

CDR3 length: 13
V gene: TRBV19
J gene: TRBJ2-5
clone size: few
CDR3 protein: ASSIIDRMGETQY

CDR3 length: 11
V gene: TRBV5-4
J gene: TRBJ2-2
clone size: few
CDR3 protein: ASSLEGSGELF

CDR3 length: 12
V gene: TRBV28
J gene: TRBJ2-3
clone size: few
CDR3 protein: ASTRWREGGTQY

CDR3 length: 15
V gene: TRBV21-1
J gene: TRBJ2-2
clone size: -
CDR3 protein: ASSRVWGEGNTGELF

CDR3 length: 12
V gene: TRBV5-1
J gene: TRBJ2-2
clone size: -
CDR3 protein: ASSHRVSTGELF

CDR3 length: 13
V gene: TRBV4-1
J gene: TRBJ2-7
clone size: few
CDR3 protein: ASSQLAGRALEQY

CDR3 length: 13
V gene: TRBV7-9
J gene: TRBJ1-5
clone size: -
CDR3 protein: ASSKEDRDNQPQH

CDR3 length: 11
V gene: TRBV29-1
J gene: TRBJ1-1
clone size: many
CDR3 protein: SADGGFSTEAF

CDR3 length: 18
V gene: TRBV4-3
J gene: TRBJ2-1
clone size: -
CDR3 protein: ASSQDIPPLSGSSYNEQF

CDR3 length: 12
V gene: TRBV12-3/TRBV12-4
J gene: TRBJ2-1
clone size: few
CDR3 protein: ASSLAPLPNEQF

CDR3 length: 17
V gene: TRBV27
J gene: TRBJ2-1
clone size: few
CDR3 protein: ASSPPSKSPAGVWDEQF

CDR3 length: 13
V gene: TRBV9
J gene: TRBJ1-5
clone size: -
CDR3 protein: ASSVEGTNNQPQH

CDR3 length: 14
V gene: TRBV6-2/TRBV6-3
J gene: TRBJ2-1
clone size: -
CDR3 protein: ASSYSIREGRYEQF

CDR3 length: 10
V gene: TRBV7-9
J gene: TRBJ2-7
clone size: -
CDR3 protein: ASSFPADEQY

CDR3 length: 11
V gene: TRBV20-1
J gene: TRBJ2-5
clone size: few
CDR3 protein: SLNTRLQETQY